A single sample is the source of the 13 T cell receptor beta chains below, sequenced in a study of blood T cell repertoires in COVID-19. Sequencing was performed with immunoSEQ multiplex PCR; in TCRdb, only in-frame clones are kept and a portion is missing. Found here are some 530,000 clones, roughly 85% of them singletons; the top ten hold 3.2%. Sequencing used peripheral blood. Every receptor here comes from a human donor in a cohort sampled during active COVID-19.

This chain links TRBV7-9 with TRBJ2-7, with D possibly matching TRBD1 (6 bases). V was trimmed by 3 bases and J by 3 bases, leaving 15 bases between them. Looked up from germline, CDR1 is SEHNR and CDR2 is FQNEAQ (reference sequence). There are 15 residues in the CDR3. The CDR3 DNA follows: TGTGCCAGCAGCTTCCCCGGGACAACGGGCTACGAGCAGTACTTC. Its translation: CASSFPGTTGYEQYF.

The rearrangement joins TRBV28 to TRBJ1-4; D might be TRBD1 (5 bases). This CDR3 comprises 13 residues. Looked up from germline, CDR1 is MDHEN and CDR2 is SYDVKM. Trimming stripped 7 bases from V and 8 bases from J, with 14 bases between. The CDR3 DNA is TGTGCCAGCAACGGCTTACCAGGGGAAAAACTGTTTTTT. As protein: CASNGLPGEKLFF.

The chain recombines TRBV28 with TRBJ1-2; 9 bases map to TRBD1. The CDR3 has 15 amino acids. The junction had 10 bases not matched to a gene; V was cut back by 3 bases and J by 8 bases. From germline, CDR1 is MDHEN and CDR2 SYDVKM. Written as DNA, the CDR3 is TGTGCCAGCAGTTTCGAGGGGACAGGGTGGTCGGGCTACACCTTC. Translated, it gives CASSFEGTGWSGYTF.

The rearrangement uses TRBV4-3 and TRBJ2-1; the D gene is possibly TRBD1 (6 bases). The length of the CDR3 is 14 residues. Germline CDR1 reads LGHNA; CDR2 reads YSLEER. The V end was cut by 4 bases, the J end by 0 bases, with 7 bases between. The CDR3 loop is CASSLRGSYNEQFF. The CDR3 nucleotides read TGCGCCAGCAGCCTCAGGGGCTCCTACAATGAGCAGTTCTTC.

The chain couples TRBV6-5 to TRBJ2-1, with 7 positions matching TRBD2. The CDR3 sequence is 15 residues long. The germline CDR1 and CDR2 sequences are MNHEY and SVGAGI. After removal of 2 bases from V and 0 bases from J, the junction contained 1 base not matched to a gene. CDR3 nucleotides: TGTGCCAGCAGTTACGGCGGGAGCTCCTACAATGAGCAGTTCTTC. It encodes CASSYGGSSYNEQFF.

V is TRBV11-1 and J is TRBJ2-7, with TRBD2 matching over 11 bases. Trimming at V came to 2 bases and at J to 7 bases, leaving 4 bases not matched to a gene. CDR3 length: 14 amino acids. Germline CDR1 is SGHAT and CDR2 is FQDESV (reference sequence). The CDR3 loop reads CASSLSLAGGEQYF. Written as DNA, the CDR3 is TGTGCCAGCAGCTTATCCCTAGCGGGAGGAGAGCAGTACTTC.

This sequence joins TRBV6-5 and TRBJ2-1; TRBD1 agrees at 10 bases. V was pared by 7 bases and J by 9 bases, with 9 bases of the junction left unmatched. The CDR3 consists of 14 residues. Germline V CDR1 and CDR2: MNHEY, SVGAGI. The CDR3 protein is CASTSGTGVREQFF. The CDR3 nucleotides are TGTGCCAGCACCTCTGGGACAGGGGTGCGTGAGCAGTTCTTC.

This chain links TRBV2 with TRBJ1-2; no clear D gene. Germline CDR1 reads SNHLY; CDR2 reads FYNNEI. V lost 1 base and J lost 3, with 6 bases in between. The CDR3 loop spans 13 amino acids. CDR3 amino acids: CASSEESDYGYTF. The DNA of the CDR3 is TGTGCCAGCAGTGAAGAGTCGGACTATGGCTACACCTTC.

The chain carries TRBV7-3 and TRBJ2-1, with 13 nucleotides matching TRBD2. Germline lookup yields CDR1 SGHTA and CDR2 FQGTGA. J lost 7 bases, V lost 2 bases, and 8 bases had no gene match. The CDR3 is 17 amino acids. DNA of the CDR3: TGTGCCAGCAGCTTATTCGGACTAGCGGGAGCGGGGAATGAGCAGTTCTTC. It translates to CASSLFGLAGAGNEQFF.

This chain joins TRBV2 and TRBJ2-3, with 15 bases matching TRBD2. J was trimmed by 2 bases and V by 0 bases; bases with no gene match: 12. Germline V CDR1 and CDR2: SNHLY, FYNNEI. CDR3 size: 21 residues. CDR3 protein: CASSEAAVGTSGRTNTDTQYF. CDR3 DNA: TGTGCCAGCAGTGAAGCGGCCGTTGGGACTAGCGGGAGGACCAACACAGATACGCAGTATTTT. The full variable domain, in which reference TRBV2 and TRBJ2-3 provide the parts outside the CDR3, is EPEVTQTPSHQVTQMGQEVILRCVPISNHLYFYWYRQILGQKVEFLVSFYNNEISEKSEIFDDQFSVERPDGSNFTLKIRSTKLEDSAMYFCASSEAAVGTSGRTNTDTQYFGPGTRLTVL.

This clone occurred once. The chain joins TRBV7-3 to TRBJ1-5; no reliable D call. The length of the CDR3 is 17 residues. V was shortened by 0 bases and J by 3 bases, with 15 bases between the two germline ends. Germline V gene data show CDR1 as SGHTA and CDR2 as FQGTGA. DNA of the CDR3: TGTGCCAGCAGCTTAACGTTGGCCGCCAAAGTCAATCAGCCCCAGCATTTT. Encoded protein: CASSLTLAAKVNQPQHF. Filled out from reference TRBV7-3 and TRBJ1-5, the complete variable domain reads GAGVSQTPSNKVTEKGKYVELRCDPISGHTALYWYRQSLGQGPEFLIYFQGTGAADDSGLPNDRFFAVRPEGSVSTLKIQRTERGDSAVYLCASSLTLAAKVNQPQHFGDGTRLSIL.

The rearrangement uses TRBV7-6 and TRBJ2-3; D is ambiguous. Trimming removed 4 bases at V and 2 bases at J, with 4 bases between. Germline loops: CDR1 SGHVS, CDR2 FNYEAQ. The CDR3 has 12 amino acids. The CDR3 nucleotides read TGTGCCAGCAGCTCGTCCACAGATACGCAGTATTTT. Translated, it gives CASSSSTDTQYF. Drawing the rest from reference TRBV7-6 and TRBJ2-3, the complete variable domain is GAGVSQSPRYKVTKRGQDVALRCDPISGHVSLYWYRQALGQGPEFLTYFNYEAQQDKSGLPNDRFSAERPEGSISTLTIQRTEQRDSAMYRCASSSSTDTQYFGPGTRLTVL.

This clone came up once. V and J are TRBV20-1 and TRBJ2-1; 11 nucleotides match TRBD2. The CDR3 is 15 amino acids. V gave up 5 bases and J gave up 2 bases; unmatched junction bases: 5. Germline V gives CDR1 DFQATT, CDR2 SNEGSKA (reference sequence). This CDR3 is CSAGVAGGAYNEQFF. The DNA of the CDR3 is TGCAGTGCTGGTGTAGCGGGAGGGGCCTACAATGAGCAGTTCTTC.